This T cell receptor (beta chain) was found in a study of T cell responses to AZD1222 COVID-19 vaccine. Study background: Analysis merged second doses at about 4 or about 12 weeks.

As regards this clone: Its antigen remains unknown.

Profiling relied on immunoSEQ multiplex PCR, and the TCRdb table lists in-frame clones only, not all of them. The sample contains under 200,000 clones, around nine tenths of which appear only once. Study-wide results and limits: Donors, mostly white British, included more females; clonal diversity was possibly underestimated. Baseline seropositivity occurred in only a handful of AZD1222 recipients.

Germline CDR1 WSHSY, CDR2 SAAADI. Trimming stripped 2 bases from V and 4 bases from J, with 9 bases between. The CDR3 extends over 14 amino acids. The material sequenced was peripheral blood, taken on day 0 of AZD1222 vaccination. The sequence derives from an adult in good health. V is TRBV10-2 and J is TRBJ1-5, with D unresolved. Written as DNA, the CDR3 is TGCGCCAGCAGTGAGGTGAATTGGAATCAGCCCCAGCATTTT. Protein: CASSEVNWNQPQHF.